The source of this T cell receptor (beta chain) is a study of cytotoxic CD8 clonotypes in ibrutinib-treated CLL. Here immunoSEQ multiplex PCR was the method, and the copy in TCRdb shows in-frame clones only, minus some. The sample consists of approximately 100,000 clones, 55% to 75% of them appearing once. V was pared by 5 bases and J by 8 bases, with 12 bases between. Germline-derived CDR1 and CDR2 are MDHEN and SYDVKM. The length of the CDR3 is 13 residues. This clone was observed once. The clonotype originates from a human donor with chronic lymphocytic leukemia. The starting material was PBMCs, obtained after 24 months of ibrutinib treatment. The rearrangement links TRBV28 to TRBJ1-4; tentatively, D is TRBD1 (6 bases). CDR3 DNA: TGTGCCAGCAGTCGAGGGAGGGGGGAAAAACTGTTTTTT. It specifies CASSRGRGEKLFF.